A selection of T cell receptor beta chains follows, all from one sample in a study of blood T cell repertoires in COVID-19. TCRdb's copy holds only in-frame clones and misses some; the assay was immunoSEQ multiplex PCR. The sample lists 65,000 to 85,000 clones; roughly 89% were seen once. The sample was peripheral blood. The origin of the receptors is a man between 45 and 60 years old with active COVID-19. Each CDR3 is given with its conserved first and last residue. D genes are given only for firm matches. Not all rows give a size; the values are once, few, many and, for expanded clones, a class.

j_call | d_call | clone_size | v_call | cdr3_aa | cdr3_nt
TRBJ2-3 | TRBD2 | once | TRBV18 | CASSHSGGWDTQYF | TGTGCCAGCTCCCACAGCGGGGGCTGGGATACGCAGTATTTT
TRBJ2-3 | TRBD1 | - | TRBV2 | CATGQGVDTQYF | TGTGCCACCGGACAGGGGGTAGATACGCAGTATTTT
TRBJ1-5 | TRBD1 | - | TRBV19 | CASTTPGQRKVLQPQHF | TGTGCCAGTACCACCCCGGGACAGCGAAAAGTCCTCCAGCCCCAGCATTTT
TRBJ1-2 | TRBD1 | - | TRBV5-1 | CASSKTGGEVDGYTF | TGCGCCAGCAGTAAGACAGGGGGAGAAGTAGATGGCTACACCTTC
TRBJ1-6 | - | - | TRBV2 | CASSPSGFPLHF | TGTGCCAGCAGCCCATCAGGCTTCCCCCTCCACTTT
TRBJ2-3 | - | - | TRBV2 | CASSEERDTQYF | TGTGCCAGCAGTGAAGAGCGGGATACGCAGTATTTT
TRBJ1-2 | - | - | TRBV15 | CATSRGEGSRGYTF | TGTGCCACCAGCAGAGGGGAGGGCTCAAGGGGCTACACCTTC
TRBJ1-1 | - | - | TRBV3-1/TRBV3-2 | CASSQGRGREAFF | TGTGCCAGCAGCCAGGGTAGGGGCCGTGAGGCTTTCTTT
TRBJ1-2 | - | - | TRBV2 | CASGGVRPTGGYTF | TGTGCCAGCGGAGGTGTTCGCCCCACGGGCGGCTACACCTTC
TRBJ2-7 | - | once | TRBV10-3 | CAINFQQDYEQYF | TGTGCCATCAATTTCCAACAGGACTACGAGCAGTACTTC
TRBJ2-5 | TRBD2 | - | TRBV27 | CASSFVGGQETQYF | TGTGCCAGCAGTTTTGTGGGGGGGCAAGAGACCCAGTACTTC
TRBJ2-3 | TRBD2 | - | TRBV11-3 | CASSSGTSGTDTQYF | TGTGCCAGCAGCTCCGGGACTAGCGGCACAGATACGCAGTATTTT
TRBJ2-1 | TRBD2 | - | TRBV29-1 | CSVVRGGNEQFF | TGCAGCGTTGTGCGGGGGGGCAATGAGCAGTTCTTC
TRBJ2-1 | TRBD2 | - | TRBV11-2 | CASSLVLRGGREQFF | TGTGCCAGCAGCTTAGTGCTGCGGGGGGGCCGCGAGCAGTTCTTC
TRBJ2-3 | TRBD2 | - | TRBV5-8 | CASSQGTSPRNTQYF | TGTGCCAGCAGCCAGGGGACTAGTCCGCGGAATACGCAGTATTTT
TRBJ2-7 | TRBD1 | - | TRBV5-1 | CASSSGTENYEQYF | TGCGCCAGCAGCTCCGGGACAGAGAACTACGAGCAGTACTTC
TRBJ1-1 | TRBD1 | - | TRBV18 | CASSPSGGGEAFF | TGTGCCAGCTCACCATCAGGGGGAGGTGAAGCTTTCTTT
TRBJ2-7 | - | - | TRBV11-2 | CASSIHLAGEQYF | TGTGCCAGCAGCATCCACCTTGCCGGCGAGCAGTACTTC
TRBJ2-2 | TRBD2 | - | TRBV18 | CASSPRLAGNTGELFF | TGTGCCAGCTCACCTAGACTAGCGGGGAACACCGGGGAGCTGTTTTTT
TRBJ2-3 | TRBD2 | - | TRBV19 | CASKTSGDTQYF | TGTGCCAGTAAGACTAGCGGGGATACGCAGTATTTT
TRBJ2-1 | - | - | TRBV4-3 | CASSQERWSSYNEQFF | TGCGCCAGCAGCCAAGAGCGGTGGAGCTCCTACAATGAGCAGTTCTTC
TRBJ1-1 | - | - | TRBV12-3/TRBV12-4 | CASSFDREAFF | TGTGCCAGCAGTTTTGACAGGGAAGCTTTCTTT
TRBJ2-1 | - | - | TRBV3-1/TRBV3-2 | CASRPTSTYNEQFF | TGTGCCAGCAGACCCACTAGCACCTACAATGAGCAGTTCTTC
TRBJ2-7 | TRBD2 | - | TRBV20-1 | CSAASGSEQYF | TGCAGTGCGGCTAGCGGGTCCGAGCAGTACTTC
TRBJ1-4 | - | - | TRBV19 | CASSNTDLNEKLFF | TGTGCCAGTAGTAACACAGATCTTAATGAAAAACTGTTTTTT
TRBJ2-7 | - | - | TRBV3-1/TRBV3-2 | CASSHSRRPNEQYF | TGTGCCAGCAGCCATTCTAGGAGACCGAACGAGCAGTACTTC
TRBJ1-2 | - | once | TRBV7-9 | CASSLVGQGGDGYTF | TGTGCCAGCAGCTTAGTCGGCCAGGGAGGGGATGGCTACACCTTC
TRBJ2-5 | - | - | TRBV11-2 | CASSPWLDTQETQYF | TGTGCCAGCAGCCCCTGGCTTGATACACAAGAGACCCAGTACTTC
TRBJ1-5 | TRBD1 | - | TRBV25-1 | CASSGQGAGDQPQHF | TGTGCCAGCAGTGGACAGGGGGCAGGGGATCAGCCCCAGCATTTT
TRBJ1-1 | TRBD1 | - | TRBV6-5 | CASRLRGVNTEAFF | TGTGCCAGCAGGCTCAGGGGGGTGAACACTGAAGCTTTCTTT
TRBJ2-3 | TRBD2 | - | TRBV5-4 | CASRAGAGGPTDTQYF | TGTGCCAGCAGGGCGGGAGCGGGGGGTCCTACAGATACGCAGTATTTT
TRBJ2-5 | - | - | TRBV12-3/TRBV12-4 | CASSLDFQETQYF | TGTGCCAGCAGTTTAGACTTCCAAGAGACCCAGTACTTC
TRBJ2-7 | - | - | TRBV6-5 | CASRGTNSYEQYF | TGTGCCAGCCGAGGGACAAACTCCTACGAGCAGTACTTC
TRBJ2-3 | - | - | TRBV18 | CASSPISDRSTDTQYF | TGTGCCAGCTCACCGATATCGGACAGAAGCACAGATACGCAGTATTTT
TRBJ1-1 | - | - | TRBV5-6 | CASSLSGRGNTEAFF | TGTGCCAGCAGCTTAAGTGGCAGGGGGAACACTGAAGCTTTCTTT
TRBJ2-1 | TRBD2 | - | TRBV11-2 | CASSLGSLAGGHEQFF | TGTGCCAGCAGCTTAGGGTCCCTAGCGGGGGGGCATGAGCAGTTCTTC